Detailed here is one T cell receptor beta chain. This entry belongs to a study of CD8+CD57+ T cells in acquired aplastic anemia. Genomic DNA templated the TCR beta VDJ and CDR3 profiling. TCRdb used MiXCR to reprocess the reads, holding one entry per CDR3 protein. The table shows around 150,000 distinct CDR3 sequences, with roughly 50% occurring only once. Patients sequenced had flow cytometry evidence of CD8+CD57+ cell expansion. The germline V gene has CDR1 DFQATT and CDR2 SNEGSKA (reference sequence). This CDR3 contains 15 residues. Trimming removed 5 bases at V and 4 bases at J, with 18 bases between.

The sample consisted of sorted CD4+, CD8+, or CD8+CD57+ T cells (not recorded which) from PBMCs. This chain connects TRBV20-1 to TRBJ1-5; tentative D call: TRBD1 (6 bases). This receptor was taken from a human donor with aplastic anemia. This CDR3 is CSAGSGTLMNQPQHF. CDR3 DNA: TGCAGTGCTGGATCCGGGACATTAATGAATCAGCCCCAGCATTTT.